A single sample is the source of the 9 T cell receptor beta chains below, sequenced in a study of T cells in Graves' hyperthyroidism and ophthalmopathy. The source material, RNA transcripts, was used to amplify TCR beta CDR3 regions. An initial round of RT-PCR targeting the TCR CDR3 relied on the HTBI primer set. From the multiplex PCR reads, TCRdb called clonotypes with MiXCR, one entry per CDR3 protein. The sample records about 700,000 distinct CDR3 sequences, roughly 45% being singletons. The sample was peripheral blood or thyroid tissue (not recorded which). The receptors shown here come from an adult man with Graves' disease, either hyperthyroidism or ophthalmopathy (not recorded which).

This clonotype was observed many times. This chain connects TRBV2 to TRBJ1-2; the D is unclear. Germline assignment: CDR1 SNHLY and CDR2 FYNNEI. This CDR3 is 13 amino acids long. V was pared by 7 bases and J by 6 bases, with 15 bases between. The CDR3 reads CASKDEYRDGYTF. In nucleotides, the CDR3 is TGTGCCAGCAAAGATGAGTACAGAGATGGCTACACCTTC.

The chain recombines TRBV4-1 with TRBJ2-7; 8 bases line up with TRBD2. The CDR3 extends over 16 amino acids. The germline CDR1 and CDR2 sequences are MGHRA and YSYEKL. The trim removed 3 bases at V and 0 bases at J, leaving 7 bases unmatched. The chain's CDR3 is CASSHVTSGLSYEQYF. CDR3 coding DNA: TGCGCCAGCAGCCATGTAACTAGCGGCCTCTCCTACGAGCAGTACTTC.

The V call is TRBV6-5, the J call TRBJ1-4, with D unclear. V lost 8 bases and J 0 bases, leaving 13 bases between the germline ends. This CDR3 contains 15 residues. Germline V gives CDR1 MNHEY, CDR2 SVGAGI. The CDR3 loop reads CASGRRWSTNEKLFF. CDR3 sequence (DNA): TGTGCCAGCGGAAGGAGGTGGTCAACTAATGAAAAACTGTTTTTT.

The V and J genes are TRBV7-2 and TRBJ1-6; TRBD1 matches 8 bases. V dropped 8 bases and J dropped 7; count of bases not matched to a gene: 10. The V gene's germline CDR1 is SGHTA and CDR2 FQGNSA. The CDR3 is 15 residues long. The chain's CDR3 is CASADPGQGNSPLHF. The DNA of the CDR3 is TGTGCCAGCGCCGACCCTGGACAGGGAAATTCACCCCTCCACTTT.

CDR3 residues: CASSRGLAVNQETQYF. The CDR3 DNA reads TGTGCCAGCAGTCGAGGACTAGCGGTAAACCAAGAGACCCAGTACTTC. The J gene is TRBJ2-5, the V gene TRBV7-9; 10 positions match TRBD2. With 6 bases clipped from V and 0 bases from J, the junction kept 7 bases outside the gene matches. Per the germline V gene, CDR1 is SEHNR and CDR2 is FQNEAQ (reference sequence). The CDR3 has 16 residues.

This chain links TRBV10-3 with TRBJ1-1; D is ambiguous. Trimming cost V 4 bases and J 8 bases, with 14 bases left between them. Germline CDR1 is ENHRY and CDR2 is SYGVKD. This CDR3 has 13 residues. The CDR3 here is CAISVTAGLEAFF. As DNA, the CDR3 is TGTGCCATCAGTGTCACCGCGGGCCTCGAAGCTTTCTTT.

This chain joins TRBV13 and TRBJ1-1; D is ambiguous. Trimming pared 5 bases from V and 7 bases from J, leaving 11 bases between. The CDR3 contains 12 residues. Per germline, CDR1 PRHDT and CDR2 FYEKMQ (reference sequence). CDR3 loop: CASSPGSDEAFF. The CDR3 DNA reads as TGTGCCAGCAGCCCCGGGAGTGATGAAGCTTTCTTT. Filled out from reference TRBV13 and TRBJ1-1, the complete variable domain reads AAGVIQSPRHLIKEKRETATLKCYPIPRHDTVYWYQQGPGQDPQFLISFYEKMQSDKGSIPDRFSAQQFSDYHSELNMSSLELGDSALYFCASSPGSDEAFFGQGTRLTVV.

This clonotype has only a few counts. The chain has TRBV29-1 and TRBJ2-7; 7 nucleotides line up with TRBD1. The ends lost 2 bases at V and 3 bases at J; junction bases unmatched: 10. CDR3 length equals 15 residues. Per the germline V gene, CDR1 is SQVTM and CDR2 is ANQGSEA. The DNA of the CDR3 is TGCAGCGTTGAAAAACGGACAGGCAGAAGCTACGAGCAGTACTTC. It yields the protein CSVEKRTGRSYEQYF.

The chain uses TRBV29-1 and TRBJ1-2, with D perhaps TRBD1 (5 bases). Trimming removed 8 bases from V and 5 bases from J, with 18 bases in between. Germline V gene data show CDR1 as SQVTM and CDR2 as ANQGSEA. The CDR3 contains 13 residues. For the CDR3, the DNA is TGCAGCTTAAGCCCAGGGTCGGCATATGGCTACACCTTC. It yields the protein CSLSPGSAYGYTF.